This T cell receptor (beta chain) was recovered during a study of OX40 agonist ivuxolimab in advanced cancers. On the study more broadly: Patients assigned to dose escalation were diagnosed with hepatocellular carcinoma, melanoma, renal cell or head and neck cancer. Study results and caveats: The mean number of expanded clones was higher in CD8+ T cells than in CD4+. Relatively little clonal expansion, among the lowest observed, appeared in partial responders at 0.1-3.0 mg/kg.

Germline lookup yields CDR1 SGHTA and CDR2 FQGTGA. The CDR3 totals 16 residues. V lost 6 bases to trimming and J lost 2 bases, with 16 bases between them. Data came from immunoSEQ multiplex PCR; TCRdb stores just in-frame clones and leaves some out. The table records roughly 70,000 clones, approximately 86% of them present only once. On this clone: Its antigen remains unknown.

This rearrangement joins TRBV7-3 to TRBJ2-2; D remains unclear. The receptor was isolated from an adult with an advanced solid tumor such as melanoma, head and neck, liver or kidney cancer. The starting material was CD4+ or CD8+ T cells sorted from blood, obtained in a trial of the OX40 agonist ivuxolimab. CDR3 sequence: CASRRMDGPNTGELFF. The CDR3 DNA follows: TGTGCCAGCAGAAGGATGGACGGGCCAAACACCGGGGAGCTGTTTTTT.